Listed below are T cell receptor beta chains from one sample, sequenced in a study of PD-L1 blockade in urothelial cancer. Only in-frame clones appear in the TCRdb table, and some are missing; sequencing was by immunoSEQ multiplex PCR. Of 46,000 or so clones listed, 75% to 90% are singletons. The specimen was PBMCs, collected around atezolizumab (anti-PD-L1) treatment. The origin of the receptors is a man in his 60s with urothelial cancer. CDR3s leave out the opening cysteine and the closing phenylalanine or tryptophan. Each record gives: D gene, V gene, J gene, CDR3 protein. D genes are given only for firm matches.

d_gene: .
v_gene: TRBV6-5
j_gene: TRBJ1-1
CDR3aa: ASKTGIEGVNEAF

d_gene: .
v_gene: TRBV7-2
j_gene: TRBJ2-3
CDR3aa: ASSQGGTSATDTQY

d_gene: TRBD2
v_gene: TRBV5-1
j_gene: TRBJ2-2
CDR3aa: ASSLASGGAYTGELF

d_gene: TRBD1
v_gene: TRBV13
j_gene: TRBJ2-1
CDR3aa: ASSLDRGPYNEQF

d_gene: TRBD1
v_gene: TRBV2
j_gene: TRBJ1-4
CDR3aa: ASNQAGGSNEKLF

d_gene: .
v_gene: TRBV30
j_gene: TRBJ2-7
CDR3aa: AWSVLTYEQY

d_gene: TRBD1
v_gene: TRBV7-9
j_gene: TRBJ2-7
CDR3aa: ASSSPFGQGTHEQY

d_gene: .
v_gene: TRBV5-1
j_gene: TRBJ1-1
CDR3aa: ASSLQAVPNTEAF

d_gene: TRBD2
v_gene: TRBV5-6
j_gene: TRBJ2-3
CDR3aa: ASSLKFSGRAGDTQY

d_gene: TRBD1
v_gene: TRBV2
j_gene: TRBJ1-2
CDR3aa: ASSRDRVYGYT

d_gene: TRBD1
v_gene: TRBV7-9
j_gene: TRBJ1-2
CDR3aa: ASSRFPPNLDRERSYT

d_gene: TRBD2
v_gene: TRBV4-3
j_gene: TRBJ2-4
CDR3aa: ASSQGWLAGGGKNIQY

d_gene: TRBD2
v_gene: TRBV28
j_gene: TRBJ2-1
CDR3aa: ASTRAGVYNEQF

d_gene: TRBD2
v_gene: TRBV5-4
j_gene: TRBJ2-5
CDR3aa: ASSLGSGGNVRETQY

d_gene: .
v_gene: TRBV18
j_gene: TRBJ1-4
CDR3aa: ASSPTSATNEKLF

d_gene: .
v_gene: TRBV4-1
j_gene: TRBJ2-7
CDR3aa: ASSQDAGYEQY

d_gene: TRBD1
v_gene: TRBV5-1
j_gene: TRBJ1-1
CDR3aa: ASSLTGTANTEAF

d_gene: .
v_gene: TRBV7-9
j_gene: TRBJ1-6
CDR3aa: ASSSQGQGSSPLH

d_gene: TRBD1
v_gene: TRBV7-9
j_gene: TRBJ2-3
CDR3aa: ASTTGTGLDTQY

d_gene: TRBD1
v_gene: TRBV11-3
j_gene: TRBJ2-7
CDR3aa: ASSLGGQPAYEQY

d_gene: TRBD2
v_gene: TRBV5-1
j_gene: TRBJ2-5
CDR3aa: ASSLGGGEETQY

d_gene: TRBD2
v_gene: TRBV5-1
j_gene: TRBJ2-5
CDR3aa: ASSLVSGGAGETQY

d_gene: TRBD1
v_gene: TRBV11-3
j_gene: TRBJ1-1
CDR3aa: ASSPQGVGAF

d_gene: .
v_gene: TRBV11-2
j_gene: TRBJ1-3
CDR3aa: ASSLDGISGNTIY

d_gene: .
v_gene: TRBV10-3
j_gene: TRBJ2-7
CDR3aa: AISGSYEQY

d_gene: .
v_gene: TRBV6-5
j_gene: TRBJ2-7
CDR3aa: ASSPPPPYEQY

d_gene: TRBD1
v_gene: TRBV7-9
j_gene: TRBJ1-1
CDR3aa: ASSPEQGENTEAF